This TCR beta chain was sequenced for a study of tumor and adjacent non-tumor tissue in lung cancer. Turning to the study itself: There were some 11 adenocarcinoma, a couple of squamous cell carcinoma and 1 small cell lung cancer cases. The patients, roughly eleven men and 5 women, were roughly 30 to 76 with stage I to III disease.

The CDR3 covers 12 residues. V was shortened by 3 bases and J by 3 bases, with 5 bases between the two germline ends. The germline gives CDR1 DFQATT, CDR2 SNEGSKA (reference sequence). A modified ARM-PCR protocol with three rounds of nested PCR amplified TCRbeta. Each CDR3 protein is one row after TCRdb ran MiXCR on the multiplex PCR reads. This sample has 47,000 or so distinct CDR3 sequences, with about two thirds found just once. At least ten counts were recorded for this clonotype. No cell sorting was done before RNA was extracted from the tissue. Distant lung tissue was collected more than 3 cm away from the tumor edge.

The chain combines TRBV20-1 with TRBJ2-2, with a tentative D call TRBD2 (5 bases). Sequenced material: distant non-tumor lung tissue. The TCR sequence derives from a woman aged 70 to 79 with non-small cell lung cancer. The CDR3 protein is CSARGDTGELFF. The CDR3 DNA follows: TGCAGTGCTAGGGGAGACACCGGGGAGCTGTTTTTT.